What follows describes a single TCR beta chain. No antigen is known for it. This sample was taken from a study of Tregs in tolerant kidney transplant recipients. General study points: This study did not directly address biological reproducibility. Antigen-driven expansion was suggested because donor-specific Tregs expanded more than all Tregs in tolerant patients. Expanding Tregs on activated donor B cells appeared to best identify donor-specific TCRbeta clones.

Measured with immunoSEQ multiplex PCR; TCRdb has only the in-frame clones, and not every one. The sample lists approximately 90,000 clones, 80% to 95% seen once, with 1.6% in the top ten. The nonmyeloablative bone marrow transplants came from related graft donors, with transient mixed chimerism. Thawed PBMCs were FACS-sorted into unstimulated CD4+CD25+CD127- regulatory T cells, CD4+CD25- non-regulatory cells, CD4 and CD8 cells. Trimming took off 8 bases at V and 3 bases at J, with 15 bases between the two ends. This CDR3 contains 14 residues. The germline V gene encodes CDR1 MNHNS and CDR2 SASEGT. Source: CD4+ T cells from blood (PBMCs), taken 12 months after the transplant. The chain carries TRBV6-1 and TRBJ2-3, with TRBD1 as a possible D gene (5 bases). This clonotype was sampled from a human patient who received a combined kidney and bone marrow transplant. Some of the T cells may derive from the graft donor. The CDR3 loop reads CASRYHQGTDTQYF. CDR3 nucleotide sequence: TGTGCCAGCCGATACCACCAGGGTACAGATACGCAGTATTTT.